This entry is about one T cell receptor beta chain. Antigen specificity is unknown. V was shortened by 6 bases and J by 7 bases, with 12 bases between the two germline ends. The CDR3 covers 12 residues. From germline, CDR1 is ENHRY and CDR2 SYGVKD. The data originate from a study of CD8 T cells in Susac syndrome. Findings and limits, study-wide: The study conceded that relatively few individuals underwent its TCR sequencing and HLA analysis.

Random hexamers were used to reverse transcribe the RNA input (about 0.5 to 1 ug). The authors amplified TCR beta CDR3 across 54 Vbeta and 13 Jbeta using immunoSEQ multiplex PCR. TCRdb fed the immunoSEQ multiplex PCR reads into MiXCR, producing one record per CDR3 protein. The sample includes about 430,000 distinct CDR3 sequences, about 85% of them seen just once. Relapsing-remitting disease, either stable or active, was present in the multiple sclerosis controls, who were treatment-naive patients. TEMRA cells underwent FACS enrichment and CD8+ and CD4+ T cells underwent negative isolation. This receptor was obtained from a human donor with multiple sclerosis. The chain is built from TRBV10-3 and TRBJ1-1; perhaps TRBD1 as D (5 bases). The specimen sequenced was CD8+ T cells from PBMCs. CDR3 nucleotide sequence: TGTGCCATCAGGGGGGGAAGCGATGAAGCTTTCTTT. This gives the protein CAIRGGSDEAFF.